This T cell receptor beta chain came from a study of blood T cell repertoires in COVID-19. Clones were read by immunoSEQ multiplex PCR, and TCRdb kept only the in-frame ones, dropping some. Among about 40,000 clones listed, around 79% were seen once. The CDR3 spans 15 residues. V lost 5 bases to trimming and J lost 0 bases; unmatched junction nucleotides: 4. In germline, CDR1 is SGHAT, CDR2 FQDESV (reference sequence). This sequence was found in an elderly woman with acute or convalescent COVID-19. Sequences were obtained from peripheral blood. The gene calls are TRBV11-1 and TRBJ1-3; 7 bases agree with TRBD1. Here the CDR3 DNA reads TGTGCCAGCAGCCGGGACAGACCCTCTGGAAACACCATATATTTT. This encodes CASSRDRPSGNTIYF. The full variable domain, in which reference TRBV11-1 and TRBJ1-3 provide the parts outside the CDR3, is EAEVAQSPRYKITEKSQAVAFWCDPISGHATLYWYRQILGQGPELLVQFQDESVVDDSQLPKDRFSAERLKGVDSTLKIQPAELGDSAMYLCASSRDRPSGNTIYFGEGSWLTVV.